This TCR beta chain was captured by sequencing in a study of blood T cell repertoires in COVID-19. The overall study: Samples of COVID-19 (acute and convalescent) were obtained from the United States, Italy and Spain. In each case, the material was cDNA or gDNA derived from T cells, B-cell-depleted T cells, or PBMCs.

Original data processing: For nucleated cells, counts were estimated from reference gene primer amplification. Profiling relied on immunoSEQ multiplex PCR, and the TCRdb table lists in-frame clones only, not all of them. V and J calls and clone size are as listed in that table; D and trimming were resolved from the DNA. In the table there are nearly 50,000 clones, around 88% of which are singletons. This clone was found a few times. The CDR3 contains 13 residues. The V gene's germline CDR1 is LNHDA and CDR2 SQIVND (reference sequence). Trimming pared 9 bases from V and 2 bases from J, leaving 13 bases between.

The V and J genes are TRBV19 and TRBJ1-1; D call uncertain. This clonotype originated in a woman aged 60 to 75 with acute or convalescent COVID-19. Sequenced input: peripheral blood. The CDR3 DNA reads as TGTGCCAGCGGCTTTTCAGGTAACACTGAAGCTTTCTTT. Translation gives CASGFSGNTEAFF.